The source of this T cell receptor (beta chain) is a study of cytomegalovirus exposure and HLA in healthy donors. Study-level results: DRB1 showed the most TCR associations and HLA-C the fewest in a later analysis, as rates varied by HLA locus. Some V segments could not be told apart, so they were left out, TRBV6-2 and TRBV6-3 among them. Looking again later, the authors saw that most CMV-associated TCR beta chains seemed HLA-restricted. Overall, 164 TCR beta chains were annotated as cytomegalovirus-associated.

In the case of this clone: What it recognizes is unknown.

Germline values: CDR1 SGHNT, CDR2 YYREEE (reference sequence). CDR3 length equals 15 residues. V gave up 0 bases and J gave up 1 base; unmatched junction bases: 4. With 60 Vbeta and 13 Jbeta primers, the PCR was carried out. Sequencing was performed with immunoSEQ multiplex PCR; in TCRdb, only in-frame clones are kept and a portion is missing. The repertoire has around 300,000 clones, under 80% of them found once; the top ten carry 2% to 2.5%. The sequenced sample consisted of PBMCs. The TCR comes from a female donor in good health and CMV-seronegative. This chain joins TRBV5-4 and TRBJ2-7; 7 bases agree with TRBD2. The CDR3 coding sequence is TGTGCCAGCAGCTTGGGCGGGAGAGGTTCCTACGAGCAGTACTTC. Protein sequence: CASSLGGRGSYEQYF.